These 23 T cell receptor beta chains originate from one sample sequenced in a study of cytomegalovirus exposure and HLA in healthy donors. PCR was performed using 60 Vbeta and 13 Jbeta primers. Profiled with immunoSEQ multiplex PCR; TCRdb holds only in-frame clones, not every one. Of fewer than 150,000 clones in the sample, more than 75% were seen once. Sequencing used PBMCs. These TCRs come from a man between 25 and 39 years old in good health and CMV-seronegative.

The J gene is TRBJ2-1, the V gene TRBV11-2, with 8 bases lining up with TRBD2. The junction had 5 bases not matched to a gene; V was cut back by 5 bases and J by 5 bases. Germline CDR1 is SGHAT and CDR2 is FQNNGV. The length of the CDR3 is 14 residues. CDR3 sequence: CASSPKLADNEQFF. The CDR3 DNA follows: TGTGCCAGCAGCCCTAAACTAGCGGACAATGAGCAGTTCTTC.

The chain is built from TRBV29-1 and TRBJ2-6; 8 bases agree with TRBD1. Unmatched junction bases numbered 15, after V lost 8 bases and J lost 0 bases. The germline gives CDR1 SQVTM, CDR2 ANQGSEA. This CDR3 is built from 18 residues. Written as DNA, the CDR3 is TGCAGCTTTAAGGACACCGGGACAGGCCCCTCTGGGGCCAACGTCCTGACTTTC. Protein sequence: CSFKDTGTGPSGANVLTF.

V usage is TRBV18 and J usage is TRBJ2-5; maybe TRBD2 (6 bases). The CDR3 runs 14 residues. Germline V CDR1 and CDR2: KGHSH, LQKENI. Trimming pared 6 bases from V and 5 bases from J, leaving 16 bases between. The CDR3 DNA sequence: TGTGCCAGCTCCCCCACGGGGGTCGGCGAGACCCAGTACTTC. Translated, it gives CASSPTGVGETQYF.

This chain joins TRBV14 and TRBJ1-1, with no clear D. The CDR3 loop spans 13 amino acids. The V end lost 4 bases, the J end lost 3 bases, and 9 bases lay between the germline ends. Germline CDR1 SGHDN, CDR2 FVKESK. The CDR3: CASSLLRDTEAFF. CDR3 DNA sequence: TGTGCCAGCAGCCTTCTGCGGGACACTGAAGCTTTCTTT.

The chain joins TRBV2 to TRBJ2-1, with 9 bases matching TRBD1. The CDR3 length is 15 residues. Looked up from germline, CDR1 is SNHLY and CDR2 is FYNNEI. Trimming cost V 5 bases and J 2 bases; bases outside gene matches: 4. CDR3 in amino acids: CASSRDRAPYNEQFF. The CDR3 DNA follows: TGTGCCAGCAGTAGGGACAGGGCACCCTACAATGAGCAGTTCTTC.

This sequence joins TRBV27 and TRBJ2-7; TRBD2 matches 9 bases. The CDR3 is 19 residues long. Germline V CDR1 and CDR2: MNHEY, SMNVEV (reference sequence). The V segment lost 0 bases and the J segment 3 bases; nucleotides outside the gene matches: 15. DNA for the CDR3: TGTGCCAGCAGTTTATCGAATAGCGGGAGTCCCAGGAGTCGCTACGAGCAGTACTTC. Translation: CASSLSNSGSPRSRYEQYF.

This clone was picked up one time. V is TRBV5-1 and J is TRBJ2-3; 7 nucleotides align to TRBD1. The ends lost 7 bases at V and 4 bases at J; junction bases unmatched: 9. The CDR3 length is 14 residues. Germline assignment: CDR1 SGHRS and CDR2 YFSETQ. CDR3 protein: CASAPGQAPDTQYF. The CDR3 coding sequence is TGCGCCAGCGCCCCCGGACAGGCTCCAGATACGCAGTATTTT.

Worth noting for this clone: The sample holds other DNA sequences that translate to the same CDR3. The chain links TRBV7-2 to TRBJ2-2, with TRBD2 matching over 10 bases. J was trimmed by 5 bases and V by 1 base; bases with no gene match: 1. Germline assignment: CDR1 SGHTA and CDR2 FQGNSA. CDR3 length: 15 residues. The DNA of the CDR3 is TGTGCCAGCAGCTTAGTACTAGCGGGGACCGGGGAGCTGTTTTTT. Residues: CASSLVLAGTGELFF.

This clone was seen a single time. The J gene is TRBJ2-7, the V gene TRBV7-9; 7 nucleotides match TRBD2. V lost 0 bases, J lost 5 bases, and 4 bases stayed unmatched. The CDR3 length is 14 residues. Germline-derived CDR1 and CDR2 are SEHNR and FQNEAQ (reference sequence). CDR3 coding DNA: TGTGCCAGCAGCTTAGCGGGAGGGTCCAACGAGCAGTACTTC. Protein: CASSLAGGSNEQYF.

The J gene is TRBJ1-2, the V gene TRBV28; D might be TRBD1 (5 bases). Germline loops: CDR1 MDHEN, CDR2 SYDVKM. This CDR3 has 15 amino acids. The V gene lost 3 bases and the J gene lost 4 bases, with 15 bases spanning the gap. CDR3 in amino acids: CASSLSDREIYGYTF. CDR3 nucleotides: TGTGCCAGCAGTTTGAGCGACAGAGAGATCTATGGCTACACCTTC.

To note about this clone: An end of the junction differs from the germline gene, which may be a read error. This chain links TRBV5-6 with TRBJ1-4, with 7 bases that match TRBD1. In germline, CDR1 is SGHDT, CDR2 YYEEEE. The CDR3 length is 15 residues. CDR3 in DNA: TGTGCCAGCAGCGATGGGTTAGGGGGCTATGAACAACTGTTTTTT. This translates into CASSDGLGGYEQLFF.

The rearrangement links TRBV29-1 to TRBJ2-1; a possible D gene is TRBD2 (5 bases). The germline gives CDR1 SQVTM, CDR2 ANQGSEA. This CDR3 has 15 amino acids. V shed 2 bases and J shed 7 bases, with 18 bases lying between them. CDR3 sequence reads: CSVEILLGLRNEQFF. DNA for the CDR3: TGCAGCGTTGAAATCTTACTAGGGCTTAGGAATGAGCAGTTCTTC.

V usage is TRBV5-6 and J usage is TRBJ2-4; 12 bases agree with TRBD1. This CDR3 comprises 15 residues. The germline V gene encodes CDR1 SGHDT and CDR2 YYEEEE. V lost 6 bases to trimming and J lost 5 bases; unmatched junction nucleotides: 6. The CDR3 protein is CASTRDRGLQNIQYF. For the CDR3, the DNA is TGTGCCAGCACCCGGGACAGGGGGCTACAAAACATTCAGTACTTC.

DNA of the CDR3: TGTGCCAGCAGACGTGGGGGGGAATACACTGAAGCTTTCTTT. Translating it yields CASRRGGEYTEAFF. This chain links TRBV9 with TRBJ1-1, with a tentative D call TRBD1 (5 bases). V shed 5 bases and J shed 3 bases, with 14 bases lying between them. The CDR3 has 14 residues. Germline CDR1 SGDLS, CDR2 YYNGEE. Drawing the rest from reference TRBV9 and TRBJ1-1, the complete variable domain is DSGVTQTPKHLITATGQRVTLRCSPRSGDLSVYWYQQSLDQGLQFLIQYYNGEERAKGNILERFSAQQFPDLHSELNLSSLELGDSALYFCASRRGGEYTEAFFGQGTRLTVV.

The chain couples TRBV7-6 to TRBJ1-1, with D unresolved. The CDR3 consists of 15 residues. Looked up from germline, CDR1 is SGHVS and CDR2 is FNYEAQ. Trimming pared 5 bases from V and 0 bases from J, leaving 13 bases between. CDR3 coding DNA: TGTGCCAGCAGCGCGTTCCGGTTTCTGAACACTGAAGCTTTCTTT. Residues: CASSAFRFLNTEAFF.

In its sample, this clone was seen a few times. In DNA form, the CDR3 reads TGTGCCAGCAGTTCCTTGGACAGGGACGGCTACACCTTC. Its translation: CASSSLDRDGYTF. V usage is TRBV27 and J usage is TRBJ1-2, with TRBD1 matching 8 bases. The trim removed 4 bases at V and 8 bases at J, leaving 6 bases unmatched. Germline V gene lookup returns CDR1 MNHEY and CDR2 SMNVEV (reference sequence). CDR3 length: 13 residues.

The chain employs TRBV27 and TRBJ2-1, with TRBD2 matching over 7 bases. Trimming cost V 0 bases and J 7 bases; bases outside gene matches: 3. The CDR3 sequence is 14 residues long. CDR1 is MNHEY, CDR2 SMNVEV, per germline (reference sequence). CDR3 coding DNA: TGTGCCAGCAGTTTATCCCCGGGGGGAAATGAGCAGTTCTTC. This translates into CASSLSPGGNEQFF.

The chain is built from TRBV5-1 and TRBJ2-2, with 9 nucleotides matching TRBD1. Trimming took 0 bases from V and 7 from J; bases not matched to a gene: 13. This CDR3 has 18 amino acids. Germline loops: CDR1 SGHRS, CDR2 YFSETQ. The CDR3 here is CASSLARRGQGFIGELFF. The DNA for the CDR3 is TGCGCCAGCAGCTTGGCCCGCCGGGGACAGGGCTTTATCGGGGAGCTGTTTTTT.

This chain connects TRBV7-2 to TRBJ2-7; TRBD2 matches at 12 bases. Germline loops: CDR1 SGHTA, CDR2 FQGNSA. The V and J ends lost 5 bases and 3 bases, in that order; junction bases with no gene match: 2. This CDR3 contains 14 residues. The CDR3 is CASSMTSGSYEQYF. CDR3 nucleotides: TGTGCCAGCAGCATGACTAGCGGGAGCTACGAGCAGTACTTC.

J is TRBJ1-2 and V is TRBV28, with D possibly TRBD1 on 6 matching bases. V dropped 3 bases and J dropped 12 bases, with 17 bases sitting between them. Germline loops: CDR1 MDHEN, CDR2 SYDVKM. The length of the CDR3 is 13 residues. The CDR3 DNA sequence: TGTGCCAGCAGTTTGGGACAACCTCTCCGCAACACCTTC. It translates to CASSLGQPLRNTF.

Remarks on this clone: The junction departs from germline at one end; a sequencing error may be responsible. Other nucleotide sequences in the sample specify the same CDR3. This chain's CDR3 is CASKTTGRDTEAFF. The CDR3 DNA reads as TGTGCCAGCAAAACCACCGGGAGGGACACTGAAGCTTTCTTC. The chain employs TRBV6-5 and TRBJ1-1; tentative D call: TRBD1 (6 bases). The CDR3 extends over 14 amino acids. CDR1 and CDR2 from the germline V gene are MNHEY and SVGAGI.

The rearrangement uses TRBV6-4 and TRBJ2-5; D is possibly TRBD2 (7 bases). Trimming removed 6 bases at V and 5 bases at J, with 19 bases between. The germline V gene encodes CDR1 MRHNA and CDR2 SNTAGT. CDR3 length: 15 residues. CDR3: CASSLPSGGQETQYF. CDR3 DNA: TGTGCCAGCAGCCTTCCGTCGGGGGGCCAGGAGACCCAGTACTTC.

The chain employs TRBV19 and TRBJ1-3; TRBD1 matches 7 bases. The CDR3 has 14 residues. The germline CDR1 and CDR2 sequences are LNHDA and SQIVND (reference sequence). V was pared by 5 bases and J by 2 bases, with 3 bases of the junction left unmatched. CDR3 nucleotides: TGTGCCAGTAGTGAACAGGGGACTGGAAACACCATATATTTT. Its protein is CASSEQGTGNTIYF.